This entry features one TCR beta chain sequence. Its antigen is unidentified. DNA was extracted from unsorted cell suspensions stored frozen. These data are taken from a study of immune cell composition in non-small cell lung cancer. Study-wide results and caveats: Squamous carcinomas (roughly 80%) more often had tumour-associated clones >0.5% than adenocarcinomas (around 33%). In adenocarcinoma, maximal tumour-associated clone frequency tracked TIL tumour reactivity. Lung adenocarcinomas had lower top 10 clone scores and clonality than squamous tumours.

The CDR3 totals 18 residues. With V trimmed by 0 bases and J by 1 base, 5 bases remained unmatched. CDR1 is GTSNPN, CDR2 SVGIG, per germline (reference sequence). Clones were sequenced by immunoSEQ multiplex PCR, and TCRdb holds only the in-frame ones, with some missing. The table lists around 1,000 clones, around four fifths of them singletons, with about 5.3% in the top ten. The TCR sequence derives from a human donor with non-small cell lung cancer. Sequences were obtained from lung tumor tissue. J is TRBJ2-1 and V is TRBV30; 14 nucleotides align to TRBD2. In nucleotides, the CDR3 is TGTGCCTGGAGTGTCGGGACTAGCGGGAGATCGTCCTACAATGAGCAGTTCTTC. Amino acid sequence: CAWSVGTSGRSSYNEQFF.